Following are 2 T cell receptor beta chains from one sample sequenced in a study of T cell clonality in common variable immunodeficiency. The data were produced by immunoSEQ multiplex PCR, yet TCRdb's version contains in-frame clones alone and is incomplete. The table lists 30,000 to 40,000 clones, no singletons, with over 9% in the top ten. Sequencing used peripheral blood mononuclear cells. The receptor set was obtained from a person aged 18 to 70 in good health.

This clone occurred many times. Read data end 3 residues before the CDR3 end; the end is taken from the germline J gene. The J gene is TRBJ2-7, the V gene TRBV30; possibly TRBD1 for D (5 bases). Trimming left V 4 bases short and J 2 bases short, with 15 bases between. Germline values: CDR1 GTSNPN, CDR2 SVGIG (reference sequence). The CDR3 runs to 14 residues. CDR3 protein: CAWKRGIGTYEQYF. CDR3 DNA (partial): TGTGCCTGGAAAAGGGGCATCGGAACCTACGAG.

This clone was observed at least ten times. The DNA ends 3 residues before the CDR3 does, and the rest of the CDR3 is filled in from the germline J gene. The chain has TRBV20-1 and TRBJ2-2; D may be TRBD1 (5 bases). The CDR3 is 14 amino acids. Germline values: CDR1 DFQATT, CDR2 SNEGSKA (reference sequence). The CDR3 reads CSARVSSGANVLFF. The DNA read from the CDR3 is TGCAGTGCTAGAGTGTCCTCTGGGGCCAACGTG.